These T cell receptor beta chains were read from a single sample in a study of shared clonotypes between healthy human individuals. The protocol was immunoSEQ multiplex PCR, while the TCRdb copy is restricted to in-frame clones and leaves out a portion. This table holds millions of clones, approximately 93% found once. The specimen sequenced was naive CD4+ T cells from PBMCs. The receptor source for this set is a man younger than 35 in good health. Some clones in this sample may be carry-over from other donors' samples. Each CDR3 is given with its conserved first and last residue. Each record gives: clone size, V gene, J gene, D gene, CDR3 DNA, CDR3 protein. The D gene is left open where the match is weak. Clone size is given for some rows only: seen once, a few or many times, or a class if the clone is expanded.

size: .; V: TRBV5-1; J: TRBJ1-1; D: .; DNA: TGCGCCAGCAGCCGGCTTGGACAATCGAACACTGAAGCTTTCTTT; CDR3: CASSRLGQSNTEAFF
size: .; V: TRBV7-2; J: TRBJ1-2; D: .; DNA: TGTGCCAGCAGCTTAGGGCGGGGGAACTATGGCTACACCTTC; CDR3: CASSLGRGNYGYTF
size: .; V: TRBV28; J: TRBJ2-2; D: .; DNA: TGTGCCAGCAGTTTCAGCGGCACCGGGGAGCTGTTTTTT; CDR3: CASSFSGTGELFF
size: .; V: TRBV9; J: TRBJ2-1; D: .; DNA: TGTGCCAGCAGCGTAGCGGACAGTCGATCCTCCTACAATGAGCAGTTCTTC; CDR3: CASSVADSRSSYNEQFF
size: .; V: TRBV7-8; J: TRBJ2-3; D: .; DNA: TGTGCCAGCAGCTTCGAGGGGGCAGATACGCAGTATTTT; CDR3: CASSFEGADTQYF
size: once; V: TRBV12-5; J: TRBJ1-2; D: .; DNA: TGTGCTAGTGGTTTGTCACAGGAGAGGGGCTACACCTTC; CDR3: CASGLSQERGYTF
size: .; V: TRBV6-4; J: TRBJ2-5; D: .; DNA: TGTGCCAGCAGTGTCAGGGGAGGGGGGACCCAGTACTTC; CDR3: CASSVRGGGTQYF
size: .; V: TRBV5-1; J: TRBJ1-5; D: .; DNA: TGCGCCAGCAGCTTGCTCGGGACGGTCGATCAGCCCCAGCATTTT; CDR3: CASSLLGTVDQPQHF
size: .; V: TRBV19; J: TRBJ2-5; D: TRBD1; DNA: TGTGCCAGTAGCGGACAGGGGGCACCGAAAGAGACCCAGTACTTC; CDR3: CASSGQGAPKETQYF
size: .; V: TRBV6-5; J: TRBJ2-1; D: TRBD2; DNA: TGTGCCAGCAGTCGCTCACTAGCGCCTTACAATGAGCAGTTCTTC; CDR3: CASSRSLAPYNEQFF
size: .; V: TRBV5-6; J: TRBJ2-5; D: .; DNA: TGTGCCAGCGGATTAGCCGCTGAGACCCAGTACTTC; CDR3: CASGLAAETQYF
size: .; V: TRBV11-2; J: TRBJ2-1; D: TRBD2; DNA: TGTGCCAGCAGCTTTCGGCGGGAGCGTGAGCAGTTCTTC; CDR3: CASSFRREREQFF
size: .; V: TRBV7-2; J: TRBJ1-4; D: .; DNA: TGTGCCAGCAGCCCTGGGAGGGGTAGACAAAAACTGTTTTTT; CDR3: CASSPGRGRQKLFF
size: .; V: TRBV18; J: TRBJ1-3; D: .; DNA: TGTGCCAGCTCACCAACAACAGGGCCCTCTGGAAACACCATATATTTT; CDR3: CASSPTTGPSGNTIYF
size: .; V: TRBV5-1; J: TRBJ1-2; D: .; DNA: TGCGCCAGCAGCTTGAGTGGGCAGGATGGCTACACCTTC; CDR3: CASSLSGQDGYTF
size: .; V: TRBV18; J: TRBJ2-7; D: TRBD1; DNA: TGTGCCAGCTCACCATACAATCCCGGGACAGGGATCGACGAGCAGTACTTC; CDR3: CASSPYNPGTGIDEQYF
size: .; V: TRBV30; J: TRBJ2-7; D: .; DNA: TGTGCCTGGAGTGCCCTCACGGCCGACGCCGAGCAGTACTTC; CDR3: CAWSALTADAEQYF
size: .; V: TRBV7-8; J: TRBJ1-4; D: TRBD1; DNA: TGTGCCAGCAGCCAGACCCGGTTGGACAGGGAATTGGAAAAACTGTTTTTT; CDR3: CASSQTRLDRELEKLFF
size: .; V: TRBV12-5; J: TRBJ2-3; D: TRBD2; DNA: TGTGCTAGTGGTTTGGGGACTAGCGGGAGTGGCACAGATACGCAGTATTTT; CDR3: CASGLGTSGSGTDTQYF
size: .; V: TRBV11-3; J: TRBJ2-1; D: .; DNA: TGTGCCAGCAGCTTAGTTCCCGCGGATGAGCAGTTCTTC; CDR3: CASSLVPADEQFF
size: .; V: TRBV5-1; J: TRBJ1-2; D: .; DNA: TGCGCCAGCAGCCCGACGCGACAGGACCCGCATCATCCTGGCTACACCTTC; CDR3: CASSPTRQDPHHPGYTF
size: .; V: TRBV6-5; J: TRBJ2-1; D: TRBD2; DNA: TGTGCCAGCAGTTCCTTTGCGGGAGGACTTGAGCAGTTCTTC; CDR3: CASSSFAGGLEQFF
size: .; V: TRBV2; J: TRBJ1-1; D: .; DNA: TGTGCCAGCAGCAACCCCACTGAAGCTTTCTTT; CDR3: CASSNPTEAFF
size: .; V: TRBV7-2; J: TRBJ1-2; D: .; DNA: TGTGCCAGCAGCTTCCAGAACTATGGCTACACCTTC; CDR3: CASSFQNYGYTF
size: .; V: TRBV5-1; J: TRBJ2-1; D: TRBD2; DNA: TGCGCCAGCAGCTTCGGACTAGCGGGATACAATGAGCAGTTCTTC; CDR3: CASSFGLAGYNEQFF
size: .; V: TRBV18; J: TRBJ1-2; D: .; DNA: TGTGCCAGCTCACCTCTCGACAGACTCAACTATGGCTACACCTTC; CDR3: CASSPLDRLNYGYTF
size: .; V: TRBV5-1; J: TRBJ1-5; D: .; DNA: TGCGCCAGCAGCTTGACTCTCTCCGGGCCCAATCAGCCCCAGCATTTT; CDR3: CASSLTLSGPNQPQHF
size: .; V: TRBV5-6; J: TRBJ2-2; D: .; DNA: TGTGCCAGCAGGCGCAGCCTGAACACCGGGGAGCTGTTTTTT; CDR3: CASRRSLNTGELFF
size: few; V: TRBV10-3; J: TRBJ1-4; D: .; DNA: TGTGCCATCAGTGGCCCCGATGAAAAACTGTTTTTT; CDR3: CAISGPDEKLFF
size: .; V: TRBV5-1; J: TRBJ2-2; D: TRBD1; DNA: TGCGCCAGCGGGGACAGAAACACCGGGGAGCTGTTTTTT; CDR3: CASGDRNTGELFF
size: .; V: TRBV5-1; J: TRBJ1-2; D: TRBD1; DNA: TGCGCCAGCAGCTTAAGACAGGGAGCTAACTATGGCTACACCTTC; CDR3: CASSLRQGANYGYTF
size: once; V: TRBV6-5; J: TRBJ2-3; D: .; DNA: TGTGCCAGCAAACAGGGGGGGGGAACAGATACGCAGTATTTT; CDR3: CASKQGGGTDTQYF
size: .; V: TRBV4-1; J: TRBJ2-7; D: .; DNA: TGCGCCAGCAGCCAAGATATACGACCAGGGGGGGGCTACGAGCAGTACTTC; CDR3: CASSQDIRPGGGYEQYF
size: .; V: TRBV7-8; J: TRBJ2-3; D: TRBD2; DNA: TGTGCCAGCAGCTTAGGGACTAGCGGCACAGATACGCAGTATTTT; CDR3: CASSLGTSGTDTQYF
size: once; V: TRBV27; J: TRBJ2-2; D: .; DNA: TGTGCCAGCAGTTTTGAACTACGGAACACCGGGGAGCTGTTTTTT; CDR3: CASSFELRNTGELFF
size: .; V: TRBV4-3; J: TRBJ2-5; D: TRBD1; DNA: TGCGCCAGCAGCCAAGTGAGGACAGGGAGGGAGACCCAGTACTTC; CDR3: CASSQVRTGRETQYF
size: few; V: TRBV15; J: TRBJ1-5; D: .; DNA: TGTGCCACCAGCAGAGAACGGGATCAGCCCCAGCATTTT; CDR3: CATSRERDQPQHF
size: .; V: TRBV29-1; J: TRBJ1-4; D: TRBD1; DNA: TGCAGCGTGCGGGGACAGGGCTCTAGCTCAACTAATGAAAAACTGTTTTTT; CDR3: CSVRGQGSSSTNEKLFF
size: once; V: TRBV11-2; J: TRBJ1-2; D: .; DNA: TGTGCCAGCAGCTCTTCGGGGCTGGGCTATGGCTACACCTTC; CDR3: CASSSSGLGYGYTF
size: .; V: TRBV6-1; J: TRBJ2-7; D: .; DNA: TGTGCCATAAGACCTATTGGACAGTCCTACGAGCAGTACTTC; CDR3: CAIRPIGQSYEQYF
size: .; V: TRBV6-6; J: TRBJ2-7; D: .; DNA: TGTGCCAGCAGTTACTCTCGTTTGGGCCGGATATACTTC; CDR3: CASSYSRLGRIYF
size: .; V: TRBV29-1; J: TRBJ2-1; D: .; DNA: TGCAGCGTGCGGGCCATATTGACAAATGAGCAGTTCTTC; CDR3: CSVRAILTNEQFF
size: .; V: TRBV4-1; J: TRBJ2-7; D: .; DNA: TGCGCCAGCAGCCAGGGGTCGAGTTTCTCCTACGAGCAGTACTTC; CDR3: CASSQGSSFSYEQYF
size: .; V: TRBV19; J: TRBJ1-2; D: .; DNA: TGTGCCAGTAGTATGGAACGCATAGGCGGTTACACCTTC; CDR3: CASSMERIGGYTF
size: .; V: TRBV11-2; J: TRBJ2-1; D: TRBD2; DNA: TGTGCCAGCAGCTTATTAAGGGAGATAGCGGGAGTCTATGAGCAGTTCTTC; CDR3: CASSLLREIAGVYEQFF
size: .; V: TRBV6-1; J: TRBJ2-1; D: .; DNA: TGTGCCAGCAGTGAAGCGCTAGGTGGGGGGAGCTCCTACAATGAGCAGTTCTTC; CDR3: CASSEALGGGSSYNEQFF
size: once; V: TRBV6-1; J: TRBJ2-3; D: TRBD2; DNA: TGTGCCAGCAGTGAAGTGGGTGGGACTAGGCCACCGGTGGGCACAGATACGCAGTATTTT; CDR3: CASSEVGGTRPPVGTDTQYF
size: .; V: TRBV7-8; J: TRBJ1-1; D: .; DNA: TGTGCCAGCAATGGCAGGACTTTTGAAGTTGAGAACACTGAAGCTTTCTTT; CDR3: CASNGRTFEVENTEAFF
size: .; V: TRBV9; J: TRBJ2-6; D: TRBD1; DNA: TGTGCCAGCAGCGTGGGACAGGGGGCGACTGGGGCCAACGTCCTGACTTTC; CDR3: CASSVGQGATGANVLTF
size: .; V: TRBV15; J: TRBJ2-2; D: TRBD1; DNA: TGTGCCACCAGGAAAGACCGGGACAGGGGCACCGGGGAGCTGTTTTTT; CDR3: CATRKDRDRGTGELFF
size: .; V: TRBV28; J: TRBJ1-4; D: TRBD1; DNA: TGTGCCAGCAGTCCACCTGGGGACAGGGGGCGGGAAAAACTGTTTTTT; CDR3: CASSPPGDRGREKLFF
size: .; V: TRBV28; J: TRBJ2-7; D: TRBD2; DNA: TGTGCCAGCAGTTACGGACTAGTCGGGGCAGACTACTTC; CDR3: CASSYGLVGADYF